This T cell receptor beta chain stems from a study of blood T cells in healthy people across ages. Total RNA was extracted at no less than 5.5 micrograms per sample. Study results and limitations: TCR beta diversity, measured per million T cells, fell in a roughly linear way with age. Estimated diversity that came from one million T cells was considered an underestimate.

Through a sample-barcoded 5' primer and a J-beta primer mix, a second PCR was run for roughly 6 to 11 cycles. The template-switch adaptor, which had 12 random nucleotides, put a tag on each cDNA molecule. TCRdb independently ran MiXCR on the 5' RACE reads; one entry per CDR3 protein. Among under 850,000 distinct CDR3 sequences listed, 35% to 40% were seen once. CDR1 MNHEY and CDR2 SVGEGT come from the germline V gene. V dropped 3 bases and J dropped 6 bases, with 15 bases sitting between them. The CDR3 consists of 15 residues. This clonotype was found many times. Its antigen remains unknown. V is TRBV6-2 or TRBV6-3 and J is TRBJ2-1, with D perhaps TRBD1 (6 bases). The receptor comes from a man aged 18-30 years in good health. The sample taken for sequencing was blood. CDR3 DNA sequence: TGTGCCAGCAGTTATGGAACAGGGATTGGCAATGAGCAGTTCTTC. As protein: CASSYGTGIGNEQFF.